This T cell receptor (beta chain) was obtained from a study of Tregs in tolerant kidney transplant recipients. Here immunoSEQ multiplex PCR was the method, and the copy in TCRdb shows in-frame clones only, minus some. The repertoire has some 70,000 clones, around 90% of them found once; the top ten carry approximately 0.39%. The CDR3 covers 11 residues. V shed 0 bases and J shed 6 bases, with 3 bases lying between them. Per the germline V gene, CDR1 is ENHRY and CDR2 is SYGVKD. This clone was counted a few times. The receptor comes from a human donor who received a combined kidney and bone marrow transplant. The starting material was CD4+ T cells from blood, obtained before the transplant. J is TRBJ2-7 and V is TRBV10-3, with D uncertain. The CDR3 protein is CAISESREQYF. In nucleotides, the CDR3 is TGTGCCATCAGTGAGTCGCGCGAGCAGTACTTC.